This T cell receptor beta chain appears in the sequencing data of a study of long-term antiretroviral therapy in people with HIV. United States facilities provided treatment to all participants with HIV. General study results and limits: Data on ART adherence, viral resistance or therapy changes were unavailable. Narrower CDR3 length ranges marked HIV repertoires relative to controls. Before ART, certain clones expanded, and these dominated the repertoire at all time points.

The CDR3 consists of 15 residues. Germline V gene lookup returns CDR1 SGDLS and CDR2 YYNGEE. Trimming pared 0 bases from V and 2 bases from J, leaving 12 bases between. In this sample, this clone turned up a few times. Its antigen is currently unknown. Runs used v3.0 of the immunoSEQ assay and were done at survey level. The data were produced by immunoSEQ multiplex PCR, yet TCRdb's version contains in-frame clones alone and is incomplete. The repertoire includes 30,000 to 35,000 clones, under 85% of them detected once, and under 4% sits in the top ten. The material sequenced was unsorted PBMCs, taken 3 years after starting antiretroviral therapy. This rearrangement joins TRBV9 to TRBJ2-7; D might be TRBD1 (6 bases). This receptor was identified in a man between 50 and 59 years old with HIV. In nucleotides, the CDR3 is TGTGCCAGCAGCGTAGCCCCAGGGGCCACCTACGAGCAGTACTTC. Its protein product is CASSVAPGATYEQYF.